This T cell receptor (beta chain) is from a study of post-analysis software for immune sequencing data. Study-level background: Relapsing-remitting, secondary progressive and progressive-relapsing courses of multiple sclerosis were included. Broader study findings: Patients showed TRBV5-6, TRBV5-1 and TRBV20-1 among five TRBV segments more frequent than in controls. By F measure, strong co-clustering occurred among samples prepared in the same batch. There was significantly lower normalized Chao1 diversity in multiple sclerosis patients than in controls.

This CDR3 contains 15 residues. The trim removed 3 bases at V and 2 bases at J, leaving 8 bases unmatched. CDR1 is DFQATT, CDR2 SNEGSKA, per germline (reference sequence). Remarks on this clonotype: Its antigen is unidentified.

Tagging with unique molecular identifiers was a feature of the TCR beta cDNA libraries. T cells, 1 to 10 million of them, yielded some 540,000 cDNA molecules. Via MiXCR, TCRdb re-called the PCR reads, giving one row per CDR3 protein. The profile shows 740,000 or so distinct CDR3 sequences, roughly 50% of them singletons. Sequenced sample: blood. The V gene is TRBV20-1, the J gene TRBJ2-7; 9 bases fit TRBD2. This clonotype was obtained from a girl between 5 and 17 years old with multiple sclerosis. CDR3 sequence reads: CSASSLAGGAYEQYF. The CDR3 DNA reads as TGCAGTGCTAGTTCGCTCGCGGGGGGGGCCTACGAGCAGTACTTC.